The rows below give T cell receptor beta chains drawn from one sample of a study of cytomegalovirus exposure and HLA in healthy donors. The method was immunoSEQ multiplex PCR; TCRdb's version includes in-frame clones alone and lacks a portion of them. The data contain about 100,000 clones, 74% of them singletons. The sequenced material came from PBMCs. The receptors shown here come from a man aged 45-60 years in good health and CMV-seropositive. CDR3s include the opening cysteine and the closing phenylalanine or tryptophan. Fields, in order: J gene, V gene, D gene, clone size, CDR3 protein, CDR3 DNA. D genes are given only for firm matches. Clone size is stated in some rows and not others, as once, few, many or a class when expanded.

j_gene: TRBJ2-1; v_gene: TRBV27; d_gene: TRBD2; abundance: -; CDR3aa: CASSLSVSGRNEQFF; CDR3nt: TGTGCCAGCAGTTTATCGGTGAGCGGGAGGAATGAGCAGTTCTTC
j_gene: TRBJ2-1; v_gene: TRBV11-2; d_gene: -; abundance: few; CDR3aa: CASSFLPTYDNEQFF; CDR3nt: TGTGCCAGCAGCTTCTTACCCACCTATGACAATGAGCAGTTCTTC
j_gene: TRBJ2-1; v_gene: TRBV5-1; d_gene: -; abundance: -; CDR3aa: CASSPRELNHNEQFF; CDR3nt: TGCGCCAGCAGCCCTCGAGAATTGAATCACAATGAGCAGTTCTTC
j_gene: TRBJ1-2; v_gene: TRBV6-4; d_gene: TRBD1; abundance: few; CDR3aa: CASREGQGNGYTF; CDR3nt: TGTGCCAGCAGGGAAGGACAGGGAAATGGCTACACCTTC
j_gene: TRBJ1-1; v_gene: TRBV2; d_gene: TRBD1; abundance: once; CDR3aa: CASSRQGNTEAFF; CDR3nt: TGTGCCAGCAGTAGACAGGGGAACACTGAAGCTTTCTTT
j_gene: TRBJ2-3; v_gene: TRBV27; d_gene: TRBD1; abundance: -; CDR3aa: CASSFSGQGMTDTQYF; CDR3nt: TGTGCCAGCAGTTTCTCAGGACAGGGGATGACAGATACGCAGTATTTT
j_gene: TRBJ2-4; v_gene: TRBV6-1; d_gene: TRBD2; abundance: -; CDR3aa: CASKTSGSDIQYF; CDR3nt: TGTGCCAGCAAGACTAGCGGATCGGACATTCAGTACTTC
j_gene: TRBJ2-1; v_gene: TRBV7-8; d_gene: TRBD2; abundance: -; CDR3aa: CASSLARGTSGYNEQFF; CDR3nt: TGTGCCAGCAGCCTCGCCCGCGGGACTAGCGGTTACAATGAGCAGTTCTTC
j_gene: TRBJ2-2; v_gene: TRBV5-1; d_gene: -; abundance: -; CDR3aa: CASSFFPGGNTGELFF; CDR3nt: TGCGCCAGCAGCTTCTTCCCCGGGGGGAACACCGGGGAGCTGTTTTTT
j_gene: TRBJ1-2; v_gene: TRBV4-2; d_gene: -; abundance: -; CDR3aa: CASSQGTGPLYGYTF; CDR3nt: TGTGCCAGCAGCCAAGGCACAGGGCCCCTCTATGGCTACACCTTC
j_gene: TRBJ2-3; v_gene: TRBV5-1; d_gene: TRBD2; abundance: -; CDR3aa: CASSFTGLAADTQYF; CDR3nt: TGCGCCAGCAGCTTCACGGGACTAGCGGCTGATACGCAGTATTTT
j_gene: TRBJ1-5; v_gene: TRBV19; d_gene: TRBD1; abundance: once; CDR3aa: CASSLRQGGPNQPQHF; CDR3nt: TGTGCCAGTAGTCTCAGACAGGGGGGTCCGAATCAGCCCCAGCATTTT
j_gene: TRBJ2-5; v_gene: TRBV7-9; d_gene: TRBD2; abundance: -; CDR3aa: CASSSLAGAGETQYF; CDR3nt: TGTGCCAGCAGCTCCCTAGCGGGGGCGGGGGAGACCCAGTACTTC
j_gene: TRBJ2-3; v_gene: TRBV19; d_gene: TRBD1; abundance: -; CDR3aa: CASSTRTGGYTDTQYF; CDR3nt: TGTGCCAGTAGTACCCGGACAGGGGGATACACAGATACGCAGTATTTT